Below, 11 T cell receptor beta chains from the same sample are listed, as sequenced in a study of blood T cells in healthy people across ages. Using a J-beta primer mix together with a sample-barcoded 5' primer, a second PCR was run for roughly 6 to 12 cycles. TCRdb reprocessed the 5' RACE reads via MiXCR and lists one record per CDR3 protein. The sample lists 1.5 million to 2 million distinct CDR3 sequences; roughly 30% were seen once. Material for sequencing was blood. These receptor sequences come from a woman under 40 in good health.

This clonotype was seen more than once but under ten times. V is TRBV29-1 and J is TRBJ1-1; tentative D call: TRBD1 (5 bases). The CDR3 is 13 amino acids. V lost 6 bases, J lost 0 bases, and 11 bases lay in between. The germline CDR1 and CDR2 sequences are SQVTM and ANQGSEA. The DNA for the CDR3 is TGCAGCGTCTCGGGGCGACTGAACACTGAAGCTTTCTTT. This sequence encodes CSVSGRLNTEAFF.

The V gene is TRBV7-9, the J gene TRBJ1-1; weak D call: TRBD1 (5 bases). Germline CDR1 and CDR2: SEHNR and FQNEAQ (reference sequence). Trimming removed 5 bases from V and 11 bases from J, with 27 bases in between. The CDR3 spans 16 residues. CDR3 sequence: CASSPQARAGRVAAFF. In DNA form, the CDR3 reads TGTGCCAGCAGCCCCCAAGCCCGGGCAGGGCGGGTGGCGGCTTTCTTT.

The CDR3 sequence: CSVDPNLASLQFF. In DNA, the CDR3 is TGCAGCGTTGATCCAAACCTCGCGTCCTTGCAGTTCTTC. The rearrangement links TRBV29-1 to TRBJ2-1; D call uncertain. The germline CDR1 and CDR2 sequences are SQVTM and ANQGSEA. V lost 3 bases and J lost 12, with 18 bases in between. CDR3 size: 13 residues.

The J gene is TRBJ2-1, the V gene TRBV20-1; tentative D call: TRBD2 (6 bases). This CDR3 has 19 amino acids. Germline lookup yields CDR1 DFQATT and CDR2 SNEGSKA (reference sequence). Trimming left V 1 base short and J 3 bases short, with 25 bases between. The CDR3 DNA reads as TGCAGTGCTAGAGTAAAAGGGAGCGGGTCGTGGGCGCTCTACAATGAGCAGTTCTTC. It codes for CSARVKGSGSWALYNEQFF.

This chain links TRBV20-1 with TRBJ1-5, with TRBD1 matching 8 bases. This CDR3 spans 13 amino acids. CDR1 is DFQATT, CDR2 SNEGSKA, per germline (reference sequence). V dropped 5 bases and J dropped 6; count of bases not matched to a gene: 6. CDR3 sequence (DNA): TGCAGTGCTGAGGACAGGGCGGGTCAGCCCCAGCATTTT. It encodes CSAEDRAGQPQHF.

This clonotype was recorded a few times. The chain is built from TRBV2 and TRBJ2-5; 10 positions agree with TRBD2. V lost 10 bases and J lost 5; bases outside the gene matches: 16. The CDR3 is 16 residues long. Germline CDR1 reads SNHLY; CDR2 reads FYNNEI. The CDR3 here is CAITRPSGGAGETQYF. As DNA, the CDR3 is TGTGCCATCACTCGGCCCAGCGGGGGGGCCGGGGAGACCCAGTACTTC.

This clonotype was observed a few times. The junction departs from germline at one end; a sequencing error may be responsible. This chain connects TRBV7-9 to TRBJ1-2; possibly TRBD1 for D (6 bases). The CDR3 spans 14 residues. Per the germline V gene, CDR1 is SEHNR and CDR2 is FQNEAQ (reference sequence). The CDR3 region is CVSSLVKGDYGYTF. CDR3 nucleotide sequence: TGTGTCAGCAGCTTAGTTAAGGGGGACTATGGCTACACCTTC.

This chain's CDR3 is CASSDGSTRATEAFF. The CDR3 DNA sequence: TGTGCCAGCAGTGACGGGTCGACGAGGGCCACTGAAGCTTTCTTT. The chain joins TRBV6-4 to TRBJ1-1, with D unresolved. Germline V gene sequence: CDR1 MRHNA, CDR2 SNTAGT. This CDR3 spans 15 amino acids. The V and J ends lost 2 bases and 4 bases respectively, with 14 bases between them.

V gene TRBV12-3 or TRBV12-4 combines with J gene TRBJ2-7; 7 bases fit TRBD2. The last part of the DNA fits TRBJ2-5 better; the J call may be wrong. This CDR3 has 15 amino acids. The CDR3: CASRRGILSVETQYF. In DNA form, the CDR3 reads TGTGCCAGCAGGCGGGGGATTCTGAGCGTCGAGACCCAGTACTTC.

The V call is TRBV7-2, the J call TRBJ1-4; D is ambiguous. CDR3 size: 12 residues. V was shortened by 5 bases and J by 7 bases, with 8 bases between the two germline ends. Germline V gene data show CDR1 as SGHTA and CDR2 as FQGNSA. DNA for the CDR3: TGTACCAGCAGCCCAGTGGCTGAAAAACTGTTTTTT. It translates to CTSSPVAEKLFF.

This chain uses TRBV18 with TRBJ1-1, with 7 nucleotides matching TRBD1. The CDR3 totals 14 residues. V shed 2 bases and J 8 bases; nucleotides not matched to a gene: 8. Germline V gene lookup returns CDR1 KGHSH and CDR2 LQKENI. CDR3 sequence: CASSPSFGDSEAFF. The CDR3 DNA is TGTGCCAGCTCACCATCCTTTGGGGACAGCGAAGCTTTCTTT. The full variable domain, rest sourced from reference TRBV18 and TRBJ1-1, is NAGVMQNPRHLVRRRGQEARLRCSPMKGHSHVYWYRQLPEEGLKFMVYLQKENIIDESGMPKERFSAEFPKEGPSILRIQQVVRGDSAAYFCASSPSFGDSEAFFGQGTRLTVV.